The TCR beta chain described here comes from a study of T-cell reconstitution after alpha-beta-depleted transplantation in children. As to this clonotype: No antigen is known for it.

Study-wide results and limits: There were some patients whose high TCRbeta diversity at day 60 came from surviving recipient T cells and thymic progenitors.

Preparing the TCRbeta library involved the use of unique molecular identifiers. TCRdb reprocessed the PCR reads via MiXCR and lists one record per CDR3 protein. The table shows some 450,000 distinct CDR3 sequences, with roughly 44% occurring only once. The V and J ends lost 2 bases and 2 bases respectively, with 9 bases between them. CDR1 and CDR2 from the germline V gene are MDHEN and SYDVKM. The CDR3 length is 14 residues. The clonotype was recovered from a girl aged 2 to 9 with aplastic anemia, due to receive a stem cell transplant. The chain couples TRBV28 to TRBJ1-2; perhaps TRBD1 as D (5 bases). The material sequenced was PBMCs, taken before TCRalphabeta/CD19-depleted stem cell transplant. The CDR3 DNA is TGTGCCAGCAGTTTAGGGGCAGAGAACTATGGCTACACCTTC. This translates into CASSLGAENYGYTF.